This T cell receptor (beta chain) derives from a study of PD-L1 blockade in urothelial cancer. Patient disease was locally advanced or metastatic urothelial carcinoma. The CDR3 has 14 amino acids. CDR1 and CDR2 (germline): SGHVS, FQNEAQ. V was trimmed by 2 bases and J by 2 bases, leaving 9 bases between them. Data came from immunoSEQ multiplex PCR; TCRdb stores just in-frame clones and leaves some out. Of some 100,000 clones listed, approximately 90% were seen once; the top ten hold approximately 1%. This specimen consisted of PBMCs, obtained around atezolizumab (anti-PD-L1) treatment. The rearrangement links TRBV7-8 to TRBJ1-1; the D is unclear. This TCR was sampled from a woman aged 80 or over with urothelial cancer. The CDR3 nucleotides read TGTGCCAGCAGCTTATCGGGAATTAACACTGAAGCTTTCTTT. Its translation: CASSLSGINTEAFF.